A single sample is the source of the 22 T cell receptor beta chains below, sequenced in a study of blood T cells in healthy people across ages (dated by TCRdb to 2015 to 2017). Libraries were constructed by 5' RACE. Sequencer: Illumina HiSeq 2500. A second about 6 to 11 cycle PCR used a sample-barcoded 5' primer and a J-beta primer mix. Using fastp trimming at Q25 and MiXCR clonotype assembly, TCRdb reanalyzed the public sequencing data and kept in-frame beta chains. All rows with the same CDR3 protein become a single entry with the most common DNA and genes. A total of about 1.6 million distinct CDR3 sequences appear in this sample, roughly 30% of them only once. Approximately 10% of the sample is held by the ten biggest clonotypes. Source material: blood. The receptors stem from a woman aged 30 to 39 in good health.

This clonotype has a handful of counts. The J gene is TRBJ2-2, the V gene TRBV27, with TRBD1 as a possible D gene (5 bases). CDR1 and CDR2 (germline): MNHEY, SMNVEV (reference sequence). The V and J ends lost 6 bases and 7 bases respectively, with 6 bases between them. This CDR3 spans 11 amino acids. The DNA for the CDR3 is TGTGCCAGCAGAGGGGTCGGGGAGCTGTTTTTT. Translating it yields CASRGVGELFF.

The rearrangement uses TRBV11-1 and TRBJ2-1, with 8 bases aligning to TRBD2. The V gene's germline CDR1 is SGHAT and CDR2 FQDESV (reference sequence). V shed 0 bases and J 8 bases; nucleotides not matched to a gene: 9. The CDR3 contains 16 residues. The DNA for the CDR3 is TGTGCCAGCAGCTTAGCGTCGATCGGGAGGGGGGATGAGCAGTTCTTC. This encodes CASSLASIGRGDEQFF.

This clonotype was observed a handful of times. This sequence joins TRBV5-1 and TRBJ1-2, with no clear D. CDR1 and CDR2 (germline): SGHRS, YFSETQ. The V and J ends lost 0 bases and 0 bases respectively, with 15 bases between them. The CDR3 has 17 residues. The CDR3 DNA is TGCGCCAGCAGCTTGGATCAGTTAACTCGAGCTAACTATGGCTACACCTTC. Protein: CASSLDQLTRANYGYTF.

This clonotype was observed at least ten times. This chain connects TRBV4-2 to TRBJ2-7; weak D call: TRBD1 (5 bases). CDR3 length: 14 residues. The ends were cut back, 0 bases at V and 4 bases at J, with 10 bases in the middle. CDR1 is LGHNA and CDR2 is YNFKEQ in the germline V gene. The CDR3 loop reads CASSQDLGEYEQYF. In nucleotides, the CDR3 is TGTGCCAGCAGCCAAGATTTAGGGGAATACGAGCAGTACTTC.

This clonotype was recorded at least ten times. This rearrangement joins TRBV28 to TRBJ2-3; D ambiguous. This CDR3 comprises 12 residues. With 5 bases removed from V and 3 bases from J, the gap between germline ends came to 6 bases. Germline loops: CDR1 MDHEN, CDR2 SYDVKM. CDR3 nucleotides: TGTGCCAGCAGTGGCCAAACAGATACGCAGTATTTT. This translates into CASSGQTDTQYF.

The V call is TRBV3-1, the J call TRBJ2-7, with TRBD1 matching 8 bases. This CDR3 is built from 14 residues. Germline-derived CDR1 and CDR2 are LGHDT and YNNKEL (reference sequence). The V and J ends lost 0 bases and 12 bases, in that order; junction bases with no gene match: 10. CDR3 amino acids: CASSQEKGQAGMYF. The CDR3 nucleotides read TGTGCCAGCAGCCAAGAGAAGGGACAGGCTGGAATGTACTTC.

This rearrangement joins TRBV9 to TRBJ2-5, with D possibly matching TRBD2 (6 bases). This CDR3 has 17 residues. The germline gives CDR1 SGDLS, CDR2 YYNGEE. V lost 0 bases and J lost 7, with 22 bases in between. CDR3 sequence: CASSVGNYGSGGGTQYF. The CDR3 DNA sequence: TGTGCCAGCAGCGTAGGGAACTACGGGAGCGGCGGCGGGACCCAGTACTTC. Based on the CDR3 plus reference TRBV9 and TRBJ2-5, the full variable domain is DSGVTQTPKHLITATGQRVTLRCSPRSGDLSVYWYQQSLDQGLQFLIQYYNGEERAKGNILERFSAQQFPDLHSELNLSSLELGDSALYFCASSVGNYGSGGGTQYFGPGTRLLVL.

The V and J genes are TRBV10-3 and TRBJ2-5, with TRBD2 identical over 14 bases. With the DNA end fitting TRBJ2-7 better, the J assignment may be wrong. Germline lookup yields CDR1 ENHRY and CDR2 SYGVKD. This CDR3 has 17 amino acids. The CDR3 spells CAISEGLAGGRLYEQYF. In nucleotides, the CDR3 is TGTGCCATCAGTGAAGGACTAGCGGGGGGCCGACTCTACGAGCAGTACTTC.

This CDR3 reads CAWSVPYVTWDIQYV. The CDR3 coding sequence is TGTGCCTGGAGTGTACCCTACGTGACCTGGGACATTCAGTACGTC. The chain has TRBV30 and TRBJ2-7; possible D gene TRBD1, 6 bases. This CDR3 spans 15 amino acids. Germline-derived CDR1 and CDR2 are GTSNPN and SVGIG (reference sequence). Trimming pared 0 bases from V and 10 bases from J, leaving 22 bases between.

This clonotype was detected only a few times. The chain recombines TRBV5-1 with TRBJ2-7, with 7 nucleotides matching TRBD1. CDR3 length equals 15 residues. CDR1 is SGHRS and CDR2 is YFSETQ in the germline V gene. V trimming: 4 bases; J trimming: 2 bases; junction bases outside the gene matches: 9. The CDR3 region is CASSGIRDSTYEQYF. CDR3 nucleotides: TGCGCCAGCAGCGGTATCCGGGACAGTACCTACGAGCAGTACTTC. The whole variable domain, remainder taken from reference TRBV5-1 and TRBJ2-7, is KAGVTQTPRYLIKTRGQQVTLSCSPISGHRSVSWYQQTPGQGLQFLFEYFSETQRNKGNFPGRFSGRQFSNSRSEMNVSTLELGDSALYLCASSGIRDSTYEQYFGPGTRLTVT.

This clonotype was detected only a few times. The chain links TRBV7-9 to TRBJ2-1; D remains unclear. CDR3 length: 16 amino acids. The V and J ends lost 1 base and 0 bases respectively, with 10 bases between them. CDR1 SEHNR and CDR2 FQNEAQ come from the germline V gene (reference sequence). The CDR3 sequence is CASSLDAVGSYNEQFF. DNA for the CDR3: TGTGCCAGCAGCTTAGATGCAGTCGGCTCCTACAATGAGCAGTTCTTC.

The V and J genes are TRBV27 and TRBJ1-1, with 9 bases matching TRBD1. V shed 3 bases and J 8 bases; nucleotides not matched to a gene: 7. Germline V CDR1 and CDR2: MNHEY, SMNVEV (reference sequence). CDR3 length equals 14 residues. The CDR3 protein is CASSFTNRGQEAFF. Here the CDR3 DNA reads TGTGCCAGCAGTTTCACAAACAGGGGGCAGGAAGCTTTCTTT.

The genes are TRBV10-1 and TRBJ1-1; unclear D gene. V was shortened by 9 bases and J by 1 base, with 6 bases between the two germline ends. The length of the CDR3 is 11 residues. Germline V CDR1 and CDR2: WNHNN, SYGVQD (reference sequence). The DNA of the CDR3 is TGCGCCAGTGTGGGGAACACTGAAGCTTTCTTT. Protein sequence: CASVGNTEAFF.

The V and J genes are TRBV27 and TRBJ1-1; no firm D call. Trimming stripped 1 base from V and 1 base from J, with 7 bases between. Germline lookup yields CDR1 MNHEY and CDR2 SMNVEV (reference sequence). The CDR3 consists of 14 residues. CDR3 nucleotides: TGTGCCAGCAGTTTATTGGCAGCGAACACTGAAGCTTTCTTT. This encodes CASSLLAANTEAFF.

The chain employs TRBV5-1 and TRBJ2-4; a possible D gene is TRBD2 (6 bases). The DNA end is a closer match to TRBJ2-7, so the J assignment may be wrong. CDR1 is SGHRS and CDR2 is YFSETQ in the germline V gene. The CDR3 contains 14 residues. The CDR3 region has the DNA TGCGCCAGCAGCCACGGCGGGGTTTGGGCCGAGCAGTACTTC. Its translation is CASSHGGVWAEQYF.

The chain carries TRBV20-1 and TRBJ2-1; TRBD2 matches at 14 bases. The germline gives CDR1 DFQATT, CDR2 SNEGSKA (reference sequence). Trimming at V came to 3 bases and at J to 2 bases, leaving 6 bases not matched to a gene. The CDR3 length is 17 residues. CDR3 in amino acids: CSARGLAGALAYNEQFF. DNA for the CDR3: TGCAGTGCTAGGGGACTAGCGGGGGCTCTGGCCTACAATGAGCAGTTCTTC.

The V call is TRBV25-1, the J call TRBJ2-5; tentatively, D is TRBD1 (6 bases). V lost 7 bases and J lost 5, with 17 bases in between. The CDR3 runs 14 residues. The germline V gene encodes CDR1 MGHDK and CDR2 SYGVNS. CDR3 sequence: CASNIGAGDETQYF. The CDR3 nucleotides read TGTGCCAGCAATATAGGGGCAGGGGACGAGACCCAGTACTTC.

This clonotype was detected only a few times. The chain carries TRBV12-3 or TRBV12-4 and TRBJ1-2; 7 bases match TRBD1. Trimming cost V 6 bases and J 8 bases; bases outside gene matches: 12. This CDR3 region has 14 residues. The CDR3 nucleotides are TGTGCCAGCAGCCTGGGACAGACGGACGAGGGCTACACCTTC. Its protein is CASSLGQTDEGYTF.

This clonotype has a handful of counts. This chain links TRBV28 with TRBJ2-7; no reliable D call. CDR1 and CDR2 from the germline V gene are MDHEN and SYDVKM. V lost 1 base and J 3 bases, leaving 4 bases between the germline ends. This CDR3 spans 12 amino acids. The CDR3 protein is CASSLYIYEQYF. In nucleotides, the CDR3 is TGTGCCAGCAGTTTATACATCTACGAGCAGTACTTC.

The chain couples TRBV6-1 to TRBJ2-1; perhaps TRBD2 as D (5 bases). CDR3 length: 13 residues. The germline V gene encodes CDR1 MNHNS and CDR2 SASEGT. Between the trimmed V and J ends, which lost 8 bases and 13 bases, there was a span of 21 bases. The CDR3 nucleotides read TGTGCCAGCCGCCCCCAGCGGTTAGAGACCCAGTTCTTC. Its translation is CASRPQRLETQFF.

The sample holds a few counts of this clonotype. The CDR3 sequence is CSARSLTLEQYF. The CDR3 DNA sequence: TGCAGTGCTAGATCGCTGACTTTGGAGCAGTACTTC. The V call is TRBV20-1, the J call TRBJ2-7; no definite D call. The germline V and J ends were trimmed by 2 bases and 7 bases, with 12 bases remaining between them. This CDR3 contains 12 residues. Germline CDR1 is DFQATT and CDR2 is SNEGSKA (reference sequence).

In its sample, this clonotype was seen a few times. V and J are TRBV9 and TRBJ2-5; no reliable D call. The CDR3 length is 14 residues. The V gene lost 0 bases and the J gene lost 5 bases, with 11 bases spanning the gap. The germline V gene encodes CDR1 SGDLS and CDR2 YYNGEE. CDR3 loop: CASSVAGRAETQYF. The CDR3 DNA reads TGTGCCAGCAGCGTAGCGGGCCGCGCGGAGACCCAGTACTTC.